This TCR beta chain was found in a study of blood T cell repertoires in COVID-19. Study in general: Whether acute or convalescent, the COVID-19 samples came from the United States, Italy and Spain. The cDNA or gDNA used as material had been derived from T cells, B-cell-depleted T cells, or PBMCs.

From germline, CDR1 is LNHDA and CDR2 SQIVND (reference sequence). CDR3 size: 14 residues. V was clipped by 1 base and J by 2 bases, with 9 bases between them. In the original workflow: Amplification of reference gene primers provided the estimated nucleated cell counts. TCRdb keeps only in-frame clones here, not all; method: immunoSEQ multiplex PCR. V, J and clone size reflect that table, while D and trimming were determined from the DNA. The sample has 45,000 to 55,000 clones; less than 90% are singletons. The chain links TRBV19 to TRBJ2-7, with a tentative D call TRBD2 (5 bases). The sequenced sample consisted of peripheral blood. The source is a man between 60 and 75 years old with active COVID-19. The CDR3: CASSIASGPYEQYF. The CDR3 DNA reads TGTGCCAGTAGTATAGCCAGCGGACCCTACGAGCAGTACTTC.